A single T cell receptor beta chain is shown here with its context. Its target is unknown. Each clinical donor contributed on average roughly 90,000 T cells from unsorted cryopreserved PBMC. This specimen comes from a study of T cells in tuberculosis. Study at large: IGRA-negative adolescents, IGRA-positive adolescents with latent tuberculosis and adults with active tuberculosis formed this South African cohort. Study-wide findings and caveats: A GMM-specific repertoire classifier reached about 90% accuracy, AUROC more than 0.8.

Using immunoSEQ multiplex PCR, the repertoire was profiled, and TCRdb retains in-frame clones only, with some absent. The profile shows tens of thousands of clones, around 91% of them singletons. Between the trimmed V and J ends, which lost 2 bases and 0 bases, there was a span of 6 bases. CDR1 and CDR2 from the germline V gene are SGHRS and YFSETQ. The CDR3 sequence is 15 residues long. The sequencing sample was made of PBMCs. The TCR comes from a donor aged 10-29 years with latent tuberculosis or without tuberculosis infection. The V call is TRBV5-1, the J call TRBJ2-6; D perhaps matches TRBD1 (6 bases). The CDR3 protein is CASSFRGSGANVLTF. CDR3 bases: TGCGCCAGCAGCTTCAGGGGCTCTGGGGCCAACGTCCTGACTTTC.